This T cell receptor beta chain was sequenced in a study of blood T cells in healthy people across ages (dated by TCRdb to the mid-2010s). In the study overall: In model experiments, template switching captured about one uniquely barcoded TCR beta cDNA molecule for every two T cells. Donors were grouped into four age groups: young (average approximately 16 years), middle-aged (around 39), aged (around 60) and long-lived (about 90). Two additional independent replicas of 1 million unique cDNA reads from the same blood draw were analyzed for two donors (one aged 18 to 30 and one aged 80 or older). Using deep sequencing normalized with unique cDNA molecular identifiers, the study measured how TCR beta repertoire diversity changes with age. To avoid experimental bias, donors of different ages were randomly spread across the sequencing lanes. Overall results and qualifications from the work: Because donor CMV infection status was unknown, age-related changes in expanded clonotypes were potentially confounded. Conclusive comparison of naive and antigen-experienced compartments was prevented by the profiling of bulk unsorted PBMCs. Estimates of total diversity based on one million sequenced T cells were regarded as lower bounds and as underestimates. As age increased, observed TCR beta diversity per million T cells dropped in a roughly linear way, and a significant reduction was already evident by age roughly 40. Observed TCR beta diversity correlated strongly with the percentage of naive T cells measured by flow cytometry. The long-lived group showed more naive CD4+ T cells, fewer expanded clones and increased TCR diversity than the aged group, suggesting age selection.

The approximately 40 donors, aged about 6 to 100 years, were systemically healthy Caucasian individuals from Russia. Each donor gave about 9.7 milliliters of peripheral blood, drawn into EDTA-treated Vacutainer tubes. Ficoll-Paque density-gradient centrifugation was used to isolate PBMCs, with at least 6 million per sample. Total RNA was extracted from PBMCs with Trizol reagent, with at least 5 micrograms obtained per sample. Naive CD45RAhigh/CD27high T cell percentages were measured by flow cytometry on a PBMC aliquot from every donor. Concerning this clonotype itself: The clone's antigen remains unknown. Base qualities are missing; no much larger clone stands one base away.

Trimming costs V 1 base and J 6 bases, and their ends lie 10 bases apart. CDR1 and CDR2 were assigned from the germline V gene as SGHTA and FQGNSA. Including the terminal cysteine and phenylalanine, the CDR3 comprises 14 residues. Only CDR3 DNA is held: 42 bases, read in frame from base 1. Library preparation was by 5' RACE. Data came from an Illumina HiSeq 2500. The second PCR ran for about 6 to 12 cycles and used a J-beta primer mix along with a sample-barcoded 5' primer. A unique molecular identifier was introduced onto each TCR beta cDNA molecule by a template-switch 5' adaptor carrying 12 random nucleotides. At least 2.5 million CDR3-containing paired-end reads were obtained from each sample. First-strand cDNA was synthesized from all RNA with the Mint cDNA synthesis kit, primed by a TRBC-specific oligonucleotide. After uracil-DNA glycosylase treatment, a first 18-cycle PCR used universal primers M1SS and BC2_uni_R on all cDNA. The source study handled its data this way. For normalization, 1 million high-quality reads were randomly selected from each sample, with every read carrying a distinct molecular identifier. Instead of being binned into consensus sequences, reads that shared molecular identifiers were thrown out. MiTCR, run with a Q25 quality threshold and the strictest error-elimination algorithm, handled CDR3 identification, clonotype clustering and error correction. A nonparametric unseen species model using Euler transformation provided a lower-bound estimate of total TCR beta diversity. The raw public data were reprocessed by TCRdb itself: fastp quality trimming at Q25, MiXCR clonotype calling, in-frame beta chains only. Each entry merges the rows of one CDR3 protein and shows their most common DNA and genes. These V and J calls originate from TCRdb's pipeline instead of the authors' own analysis. The sample table holds 1.5 million to 2 million distinct CDR3 sequences, of which about 49% were seen once. Of the sample, around 2.1% falls within the top ten clones.

The receptor was derived from a woman between 40 and 50 years old in good health. Here the chain combines TRBV7-2 and TRBJ1-5, with the D gene call left open. Sequencing was performed on blood. The CDR3 protein sequence reads: CASSLDWDTQPQHF. At the DNA level, the sequence is TGTGCCAGCAGCTTAGACTGGGATACTCAGCCCCAGCATTTT.